This TCR beta chain came from a study of cytomegalovirus exposure and HLA in healthy donors. As regards this clone: Its target is not known.

This PCR relied on a set of 60 Vbeta primers and 13 Jbeta primers. Sequenced by immunoSEQ multiplex PCR; TCRdb stores in-frame clones only, minus some. The sample data list around 100,000 clones. The V segment lost 3 bases and the J segment 2 bases; nucleotides outside the gene matches: 3. The germline CDR1 and CDR2 sequences are SGHDN and FVKESK. The CDR3 length is 17 residues. Study outcomes and limitations: The authors reported that TCR beta sequences could predict HLA-A and HLA-B alleles. These predictions were accurate for most subjects in the first cohort. In a later analysis, TCR beta V- and J-gene trimming showed a link to a missense DCLRE1C variant. The presence/absence work took it that sequencing depth was about the same across donors. V segments that were indistinguishable, TRBV6-2 and TRBV6-3 among them, were omitted from analysis.

The receptor's source is a man in his forties in good health and CMV-seropositive. The material sequenced was PBMCs. The chain couples TRBV14 to TRBJ2-1; TRBD2 matches 14 bases. In DNA form, the CDR3 reads TGTGCCAGCAGCCACCAGGGACTAGCGGGAGCCTACAATGAGCAGTTCTTC. Protein product: CASSHQGLAGAYNEQFF.